This TCR beta chain was obtained from a study of CD8+ T cells in alopecia areata. Regarding the study as a whole: It was observed that many expanded lesional clones persisted in scalp and blood during tofacitinib.

In this sample, this clone turned up a few times. No antigen is known for it. The treatment here: oral pan-JAK inhibitor, 5-10 mg twice daily. It was cDNA, reverse transcribed from extracted RNA, that served as the sequencing template. TCRdb's copy holds only in-frame clones and misses some; the assay was immunoSEQ multiplex PCR. This repertoire shows roughly 120,000 clones, about half found once; its top ten account for roughly 0.5%. V shed 2 bases and J shed 3 bases, with 4 bases lying between them. The germline gives CDR1 MNHEY, CDR2 SVGAGI. This CDR3 has 12 amino acids. The chain joins TRBV6-5 to TRBJ1-1; D gene unclear. The clonotype originates from a human donor with alopecia areata. The sequences come from CD4+ T cells sorted from blood, collected at week 4, from a patient treated with tofacitinib. CDR3 protein: CASSYGDTEAFF. The CDR3 DNA sequence: TGTGCCAGCAGTTACGGGGACACTGAAGCTTTCTTT.